This TCR beta chain was sequenced in a study of blood T cells in healthy people across ages. General observations from the study: Correlation between TCR beta diversity and naive T cell percentage was strong.

As to this clonotype: Its antigen is as yet unknown.

For the second PCR, which ran for roughly 6 to 12 cycles, a sample-barcoded 5' primer and a J-beta primer mix were used. TCRdb processed the 5' RACE reads anew with MiXCR; each CDR3 protein has one entry. The sample has a few hundred thousand distinct CDR3 sequences; 27% are singletons. Germline loops: CDR1 KGHSH, CDR2 LQKENI. The junction had 2 bases not matched to a gene; V was cut back by 4 bases and J by 5 bases. The CDR3 is made up of 14 amino acids. The chain links TRBV18 to TRBJ1-4; 9 bases line up with TRBD1. This TCR was sampled from a woman aged 65 to 85 in good health. The sequenced sample consisted of blood. Here the CDR3 DNA reads TGTGCCAGCTCACGAGGGACAGGGAATGAAAAACTGTTTTTT. This encodes CASSRGTGNEKLFF.